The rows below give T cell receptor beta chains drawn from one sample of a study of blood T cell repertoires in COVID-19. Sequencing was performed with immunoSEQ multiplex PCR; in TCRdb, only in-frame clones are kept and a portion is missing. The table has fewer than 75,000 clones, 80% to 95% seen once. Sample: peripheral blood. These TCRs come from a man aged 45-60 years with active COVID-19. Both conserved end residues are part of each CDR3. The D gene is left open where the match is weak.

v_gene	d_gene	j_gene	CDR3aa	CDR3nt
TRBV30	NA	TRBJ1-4	CACGGQSNEKLFF	TGTGCCTGCGGAGGACAGAGTAATGAAAAACTGTTTTTT
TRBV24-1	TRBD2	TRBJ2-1	CATSDTSGRLLGDNEQFF	TGTGCCACCAGTGACACTAGCGGGAGGTTATTGGGAGACAATGAGCAGTTCTTC
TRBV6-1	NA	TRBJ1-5	CASSEGVPGQPQHF	TGTGCCAGCAGTGAAGGGGTCCCGGGTCAGCCCCAGCATTTT
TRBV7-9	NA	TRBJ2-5	CASSPPVEHFLETQYF	TGTGCCAGCAGCCCACCGGTGGAGCACTTCCTGGAGACCCAGTACTTC
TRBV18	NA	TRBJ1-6	CASSPTPADPNSPLHF	TGTGCCAGCTCACCAACCCCGGCGGATCCGAATTCACCCCTCCACTTT
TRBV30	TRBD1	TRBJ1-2	CAWSQGQGASYTF	TGTGCCTGGAGTCAAGGACAGGGGGCGAGCTACACCTTC
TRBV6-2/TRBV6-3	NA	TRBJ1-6	CASSLGAYNSPLHF	TGTGCCAGCAGCCTGGGAGCCTATAATTCACCCCTCCACTTT
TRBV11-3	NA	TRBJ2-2	CASSLSLTGRGTGELFF	TGTGCCAGCAGCTTATCCCTTACAGGGCGCGGCACCGGGGAGCTGTTTTTT
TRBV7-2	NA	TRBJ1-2	CASSPRGGGQHNYGYTF	TGTGCCAGCAGCCCACGCGGTGGGGGACAACATAACTATGGCTACACCTTC
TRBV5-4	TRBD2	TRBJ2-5	CASSFGLAEETQYF	TGTGCCAGCAGCTTTGGACTAGCGGAGGAGACCCAGTACTTC
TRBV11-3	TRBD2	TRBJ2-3	CASSQAIGGVDTQYF	TGTGCCAGCAGCCAAGCGATCGGGGGGGTGGATACGCAGTATTTT
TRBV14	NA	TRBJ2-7	CASSQDYLVPGGYEQYF	TGTGCCAGCAGCCAAGATTATTTGGTTCCAGGGGGGTACGAGCAGTACTTC
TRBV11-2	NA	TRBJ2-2	CASSEDRMNTGELFF	TGTGCCAGCAGCGAAGACAGAATGAACACCGGGGAGCTGTTTTTT
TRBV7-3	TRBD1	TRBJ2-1	CASSSGQGPLGEQFF	TGTGCCAGCAGCTCGGGACAGGGGCCCCTGGGGGAGCAGTTCTTC
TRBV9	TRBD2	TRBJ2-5	CASSVGGFETQYF	TGTGCCAGCAGCGTGGGAGGGTTCGAGACCCAGTACTTC
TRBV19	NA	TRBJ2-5	CASSIDYGGQETQYF	TGTGCCAGTAGTATAGATTACGGGGGACAAGAGACCCAGTACTTC